The source of this T cell receptor (beta chain) is a study of blood T cell repertoires in COVID-19. Whole-study context: Samples representing acute and convalescent COVID-19 were sourced from the United States, Italy and Spain.

CDR1 is SGHTA, CDR2 FQGNSA, per germline. V was trimmed by 4 bases and J by 13 bases, leaving 14 bases between them. There are 13 residues in the CDR3. In the authors' workflow: Amplification from reference gene primers served as the basis for estimated nucleated cell counts. Sequencing was performed with immunoSEQ multiplex PCR; in TCRdb, only in-frame clones are kept and a portion is missing. V and J calls and clone size are those listed in that table; D and trimming were worked out from the DNA. The repertoire holds 210,000 or so clones, with approximately 90% as singletons. This clone was picked up one time.

Specimen: peripheral blood. The clonotype comes from a young man with COVID-19, enrolled during active disease. The V call is TRBV7-2, the J call TRBJ1-6, with D hard to call. CDR3 sequence: CASSSRPTEPLHF. The CDR3 region has the DNA TGTGCCAGCAGCTCCCGGCCAACGGAGCCCCTCCACTTT.